Listed below are T cell receptor beta chains from one sample, sequenced in a study of shared clonotypes between healthy human individuals. TCRdb's copy holds only in-frame clones and misses some; the assay was immunoSEQ multiplex PCR. Seen here are some 2,100,000 clones, 95% observed once, and the top ten hold more than 0.1%. The material sequenced was naive CD4+ T cells sorted from blood. These receptors all stem from a man aged 18-30 years in good health. CDR3s include the opening cysteine and the closing phenylalanine or tryptophan. A D gene is named only where the DNA matches it firmly. Clone size, where shown, is once, few, many, or a class for clones that have expanded.

V	D	size	J	DNA	CDR3
TRBV5-1	NA	NA	TRBJ2-1	TGCGCCAGCGGGAACCCGCCGGGCGGGACCTACAATGAGCAGTTCTTC	CASGNPPGGTYNEQFF
TRBV14	TRBD1	NA	TRBJ1-1	TGTGCCAGCAGCCAAGATACTTCAGGGGGCTTAGCTTTCTTT	CASSQDTSGGLAFF
TRBV5-1	TRBD2	NA	TRBJ2-7	TGCGCCAGCAGCCCGGACGGGGCTAGCGGGAGGTACATCTCCTACGAGCAGTACTTC	CASSPDGASGRYISYEQYF
TRBV4-1	NA	NA	TRBJ2-3	TGCGCCAGCAGCCAACCCCCGGTTAGTCGGACGCAGTATTTT	CASSQPPVSRTQYF
TRBV5-1	NA	NA	TRBJ2-4	TGCGCCAGCAGCTTGGGTCGCGGGGGCGGGAAAGGCGTGGAAAACATTCAGTACTTC	CASSLGRGGGKGVENIQYF
TRBV10-3	NA	NA	TRBJ1-2	TGTGCCATCAGTGAGTCTACGGAAGCTAACTATGGCTACACCTTC	CAISESTEANYGYTF
TRBV7-8	NA	once	TRBJ1-1	TGTGCCAGCAGCCCGTTAGTGGCGCGGGACACTGAAGCTTTCTTT	CASSPLVARDTEAFF
TRBV7-2	NA	once	TRBJ2-7	TGTGCCAGCAGCGGGGGGGCGCCACCCTACGAGCAGTACTTC	CASSGGAPPYEQYF
TRBV2	TRBD2	once	TRBJ2-5	TGTGCCAGCAATGTGCGGGAGATCCCCCAAGAGACCCAGTACTTC	CASNVREIPQETQYF
TRBV9	NA	NA	TRBJ2-7	TGTGCCAGCAGCGTAGGGCCAGCCTCCTACGAGCAGTACTTC	CASSVGPASYEQYF
TRBV6-1	NA	NA	TRBJ2-1	TGTGCCAGCAGTGAAGCTGGCCGGAAATTGGATGAGCAGTTCTTC	CASSEAGRKLDEQFF
TRBV29-1	TRBD1	NA	TRBJ2-1	TGCAGCGTGAGCCGGGACAGCGCCTACAATGAGCAGTTCTTC	CSVSRDSAYNEQFF
TRBV6-6	NA	NA	TRBJ1-2	TGTGCCAGCAGTTACTCCGGCAGTATCTATGGCTACACCTTC	CASSYSGSIYGYTF
TRBV18	NA	few	TRBJ1-6	TGTGCCAGCTCACCAGGGATCGGGGGTGATTCACCCCTCCACTTT	CASSPGIGGDSPLHF
TRBV9	TRBD1	NA	TRBJ1-3	TGTGCCAGCAGCTCAGGACAGGGAGAATTTCGAAACACCATATATTTT	CASSSGQGEFRNTIYF
TRBV11-2	TRBD1	NA	TRBJ2-7	TGTGCCAGCAGCTTAGAGAAGGGGGCCAGCGAGCAGTACTTC	CASSLEKGASEQYF
TRBV19	TRBD2	NA	TRBJ2-2	TGTGCCAGTAGCGGGACTAGCGGGGCGAACACCGGGGAGCTGTTTTTT	CASSGTSGANTGELFF
TRBV2	NA	NA	TRBJ1-1	TGTGCCAGCAGACTACAGGGTGAAGCTTTCTTT	CASRLQGEAFF
TRBV18	NA	NA	TRBJ2-5	TGTGCCAGCTCACCTCGAGACGAGACCCAGTACTTC	CASSPRDETQYF
TRBV5-6	NA	NA	TRBJ2-1	TGTGCCAGCAGCTTCATCAAGAGCTATGAGCAGTTCTTC	CASSFIKSYEQFF